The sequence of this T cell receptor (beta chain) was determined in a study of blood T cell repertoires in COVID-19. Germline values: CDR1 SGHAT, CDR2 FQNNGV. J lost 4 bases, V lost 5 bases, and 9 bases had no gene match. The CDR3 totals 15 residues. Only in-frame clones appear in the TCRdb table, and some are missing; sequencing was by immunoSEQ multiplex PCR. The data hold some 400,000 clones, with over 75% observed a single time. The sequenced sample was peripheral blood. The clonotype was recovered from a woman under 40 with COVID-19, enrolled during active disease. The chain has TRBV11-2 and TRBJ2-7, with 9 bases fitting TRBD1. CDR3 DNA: TGTGCCAGCAGCCCCTCGGGACAGGGTGTTTACGAGCAGTACTTC. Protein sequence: CASSPSGQGVYEQYF.